The 26 T cell receptor beta chains below come from one sample, sequenced in a study of cytomegalovirus exposure and HLA in healthy donors (TCRdb year 2017). The library was obtained by the immunoSEQ multiplex PCR assay. For the multiplex PCR, a mixture combining 60 forward primers for TCR Vbeta segments and 13 reverse primers for TCR Jbeta segments was used. The clones in this table, taken by TCRdb from immuneACCESS, are in-frame only. Not every clone is retained; where verified, under half of the shortfall comes from an unresolved V gene, and the cause of the rest is unknown. This sample holds 90,000 to 110,000 clones; about 13% were observed only once. 15% to 20% of the sample is in the top ten clones. Sequencing was carried out using PBMCs. The receptors were sampled from a middle-aged man in good health and CMV-seropositive.

A few counts support this clone. The chain combines TRBV7-2 with TRBJ2-1, with 12 bases fitting TRBD1. Germline-derived CDR1 and CDR2 are SGHTA and FQGNSA. The CDR3 is 14 amino acids. V was clipped by 3 bases and J by 8 bases; unmatched bases: 2. The CDR3 spells CASSLRDRGHEQFF. The CDR3 nucleotides are TGTGCCAGCAGCTTGAGGGACAGGGGGCATGAGCAGTTCTTC.

In its sample, this clone was seen a few times. The V and J genes are TRBV27 and TRBJ2-7; D might be TRBD1 (6 bases). The CDR3 has 15 amino acids. The germline V and J ends were trimmed by 2 bases and 3 bases, with 14 bases remaining between them. CDR1 is MNHEY, CDR2 SMNVEV, per germline (reference sequence). The CDR3 nucleotides are TGTGCCAGCAGTTTAGGGGCAGGGGATGGCTACGAGCAGTACTTC. Its translation: CASSLGAGDGYEQYF.

This clone appeared a few times. The genes are TRBV2 and TRBJ1-2, with 10 bases identical to TRBD1. V lost 7 bases and J lost 4; bases outside the gene matches: 6. Germline V gene sequence: CDR1 SNHLY, CDR2 FYNNEI. CDR3 length: 14 residues. The DNA for the CDR3 is TGTGCCAGCACCAGACAGGGGGCGGGCTATGGCTACACCTTC. It is translated as CASTRQGAGYGYTF.

The chain carries TRBV11-2 and TRBJ2-7; 11 bases match TRBD2. Germline loops: CDR1 SGHAT, CDR2 FQNNGV. The junction had 0 bases not matched to a gene; V was cut back by 1 base and J by 4 bases. The CDR3 is made up of 14 amino acids. CDR3 in amino acids: CASSLGLAGYEQYF. CDR3 in DNA: TGTGCCAGCAGCTTAGGACTAGCGGGGTACGAGCAGTACTTC.

The chain carries TRBV6-5 and TRBJ2-5, with D tentatively TRBD2 (6 bases). Deletions cut 5 bases from V and 5 bases from J, with 12 bases between. Germline CDR1 and CDR2: MNHEY and SVGAGI. The CDR3 runs 13 residues. CDR3 bases: TGTGCCAGCAGTACACACCGGGGGGAGACCCAGTACTTC. As protein: CASSTHRGETQYF.

The table lists this clone with a few counts. The gene calls are TRBV2 and TRBJ2-7; tentative D call: TRBD1 (5 bases). CDR1 and CDR2 from the germline V gene are SNHLY and FYNNEI. The V end was cut by 6 bases, the J end by 2 bases, with 14 bases between. The CDR3 is 14 amino acids. The CDR3 DNA is TGTGCCAGCAGAGCGCTTTTCAGGGCCTACGAGCAGTACTTC. Amino acids: CASRALFRAYEQYF. The full variable domain, with the rest looked up from reference TRBV2 and TRBJ2-7, is EPEVTQTPSHQVTQMGQEVILRCVPISNHLYFYWYRQILGQKVEFLVSFYNNEISEKSEIFDDQFSVERPDGSNFTLKIRSTKLEDSAMYFCASRALFRAYEQYFGPGTRLTVT.

The CDR3 nucleotides read TGTGCCAGCAGTTCTCGAGGAGAATGGCAGTACTTC. It codes for CASSSRGEWQYF. The genes are TRBV6-6 and TRBJ2-7; D not resolved. Germline CDR1 MNHNY, CDR2 SVGAGI (reference sequence). There are 12 residues in the CDR3. The V and J ends lost 4 bases and 9 bases respectively, with 13 bases between them.

The CDR3 protein is CASSEADRESICNQPQHF. Here the CDR3 DNA reads TGTGCCAGCAGTGAGGCAGACAGGGAGAGTATTTGCAATCAGCCCCAGCATTTT. V gene TRBV6-4 combines with J gene TRBJ1-5, with 7 nucleotides matching TRBD1. The CDR3 sequence is 18 residues long. The junction had 13 bases not matched to a gene; V was cut back by 3 bases and J by 2 bases. Germline loops: CDR1 MRHNA, CDR2 SNTAGT.

The chain recombines TRBV19 with TRBJ1-2; no definite D call. Germline CDR1 LNHDA, CDR2 SQIVND (reference sequence). The V gene lost 0 bases and the J gene lost 0 bases, with 11 bases spanning the gap. This CDR3 has 16 residues. The CDR3 DNA reads TGTGCCAGTAGTATAGATGGGTACGGAGCTAACTATGGCTACACCTTC. Translated: CASSIDGYGANYGYTF.

The V gene is TRBV5-1, the J gene TRBJ1-1, with 10 bases matching TRBD1. Trimming at V came to 1 base and at J to 4 bases, leaving 10 bases not matched to a gene. There are 17 residues in the CDR3. Germline V CDR1 and CDR2: SGHRS, YFSETQ. CDR3 loop: CASSLIGFGQGGTEAFF. DNA for the CDR3: TGCGCCAGCAGCTTGATCGGATTCGGACAGGGGGGCACTGAAGCTTTCTTT.

The chain joins TRBV6-4 to TRBJ2-1; 7 nucleotides line up with TRBD1. The CDR3 length is 15 residues. Germline V gene sequence: CDR1 MRHNA, CDR2 SNTAGT. The V and J ends lost 8 bases and 0 bases, in that order; junction bases with no gene match: 7. The CDR3: CASSEGGGSYNEQFF. The CDR3 nucleotides read TGTGCCAGCTCCGAAGGGGGCGGCTCCTACAATGAGCAGTTCTTC.

This clone has more than one count but fewer than ten. This chain uses TRBV25-1 with TRBJ2-1; 11 bases line up with TRBD2. With V trimmed by 6 bases and J by 4 bases, 5 bases remained unmatched. Germline V gene sequence: CDR1 MGHDK, CDR2 SYGVNS. This CDR3 has 15 residues. CDR3 in amino acids: CASRDTSGGYNEQFF. CDR3 in DNA: TGTGCCAGCAGGGATACTAGCGGGGGTTACAATGAGCAGTTCTTC.

This clone has more than one count but fewer than ten. The rearrangement links TRBV5-1 to TRBJ1-4; possibly TRBD1 for D (5 bases). From germline, CDR1 is SGHRS and CDR2 YFSETQ. V shed 4 bases and J shed 0 bases, with 13 bases lying between them. CDR3 size: 16 residues. The CDR3 DNA sequence: TGCGCCAGCAGCCGAGAGCCGGGGGCAACTAATGAAAAACTGTTTTTT. The encoded protein is CASSREPGATNEKLFF.

In this sample, this clone turned up a few times. The chain combines TRBV21-1 with TRBJ2-5; the D segment call TRBD2 is taken from the table without a DNA check. TRBV21-1 has pseudogene status. The CDR3 consists of 14 residues. The CDR3 DNA reads TGTGCCAGCAGCAAATGGCGGCAGCAAGAGACCCAGTACTTC. This sequence encodes CASSKWRQQETQYF.

This clone was observed a handful of times. For the CDR3, the DNA is TGTGCCAGCAGCGCCTCCTCGGCAGGGAGGGCCTGGGAGCAGTTCTTC. Encoded protein: CASSASSAGRAWEQFF. V is TRBV9 and J is TRBJ2-1, with TRBD2 matching over 7 bases. J lost 10 bases, V lost 3 bases, and 16 bases had no gene match. The CDR3 is made up of 16 amino acids. Germline lookup yields CDR1 SGDLS and CDR2 YYNGEE.

This clone was counted between two and nine times. This chain uses TRBV20-1 with TRBJ1-2, with D perhaps matching TRBD1 (5 bases). Trimming pared 3 bases from V and 8 bases from J, leaving 10 bases between. Germline loops: CDR1 DFQATT, CDR2 SNEGSKA (reference sequence). The CDR3 consists of 11 residues. This CDR3 is CSASPGGGYTF. The CDR3 DNA sequence: TGCAGTGCTAGCCCCGGGGGAGGCTACACCTTC.

This chain connects TRBV10-1 to TRBJ2-3; the match to TRBD2 covers 7 bases. J lost 6 bases, V lost 5 bases, and 8 bases had no gene match. The CDR3 extends over 14 amino acids. Germline CDR1 is WNHNN and CDR2 is SYGVQD (reference sequence). The CDR3 region is CASSTGTTADTQYF. The CDR3 region has the DNA TGCGCCAGCAGTACCGGGACTACTGCGGATACGCAGTATTTT.

The V gene is TRBV28, the J gene TRBJ1-2, with D tentatively TRBD1 (5 bases). Trimming removed 8 bases from V and 8 bases from J, with 24 bases in between. The CDR3 spans 15 residues. Germline-derived CDR1 and CDR2 are MDHEN and SYDVKM. The CDR3 nucleotides read TGTGCCAGCGCCGCCCCGATGGGGGGGAAGCTGGGCTACACCTTC. Its protein is CASAAPMGGKLGYTF.

This clone turned up a few times. The rearrangement joins TRBV15 to TRBJ1-2; maybe TRBD1 (6 bases). Germline CDR1 LNHNV, CDR2 YYDKDF (reference sequence). The CDR3 contains 15 residues. V was trimmed by 5 bases and J by 4 bases, leaving 17 bases between them. The CDR3 DNA reads as TGTGCCACCAGCCCGACGGGGGGCGCCGGCTATGGCTACACCTTC. Protein product: CATSPTGGAGYGYTF.

The chain uses TRBV5-1 and TRBJ1-1; D is undetermined. The CDR3 length is 13 residues. Trimming stripped 0 bases from V and 6 bases from J, with 9 bases between. The germline V gene encodes CDR1 SGHRS and CDR2 YFSETQ. CDR3 region: CASSLGANPEAFF. CDR3 DNA: TGCGCCAGCAGCTTGGGGGCAAATCCTGAAGCTTTCTTT.

The chain employs TRBV4-3 and TRBJ2-1, with TRBD2 matching over 14 bases. The CDR3 is made up of 18 amino acids. CDR1 and CDR2 from the germline V gene are LGHNA and YSLEER. After removal of 0 bases from V and 7 bases from J, the junction contained 8 bases not matched to a gene. The CDR3 reads CASSQDPGTSGSWNEQFF. In DNA form, the CDR3 reads TGCGCCAGCAGCCAAGATCCTGGGACTAGCGGGAGTTGGAATGAGCAGTTCTTC.

The chain combines TRBV12-5 with TRBJ2-5, with D possibly matching TRBD2 (5 bases). The CDR3 sequence is 14 residues long. The V gene lost 5 bases and the J gene lost 0 bases, with 10 bases spanning the gap. Looked up from germline, CDR1 is LGHNT and CDR2 is FRNRAP. The CDR3 DNA reads as TGTGCTAGTGGTGCCGGGAAGTACCAAGAGACCCAGTACTTC. Protein: CASGAGKYQETQYF.

This clone occurred a few times. This chain uses TRBV30 with TRBJ2-7, with TRBD2 as a possible D gene (6 bases). The V gene's germline CDR1 is GTSNPN and CDR2 SVGIG (reference sequence). Deletions cut 5 bases from V and 1 base from J, with 9 bases between. This CDR3 region has 12 residues. The CDR3 spells CAWGRGSYEQYF. The CDR3 region has the DNA TGTGCCTGGGGGCGGGGATCCTACGAGCAGTACTTC. Together with reference TRBV30 and TRBJ2-7, the CDR3 gives the full variable domain: SQTIHQWPATLVQPVGSPLSLECTVEGTSNPNLYWYRQAAGRGLQLLFYSVGIGQISSEVPQNLSASRPQDRQFILSSKKLLLSDSGFYLCAWGRGSYEQYFGPGTRLTVT.

The chain couples TRBV7-6 to TRBJ2-1, with 8 bases matching TRBD2. V lost 3 bases and J lost 0; bases outside the gene matches: 4. Germline CDR1 and CDR2: SGHVS and FNYEAQ. This CDR3 has 16 residues. CDR3 in amino acids: CASSLGGGLSYNEQFF. Here the CDR3 DNA reads TGTGCCAGCAGCTTGGGCGGGGGGCTCTCCTACAATGAGCAGTTCTTC.

This clone occurred a few times. CDR3 sequence reads: CASSYRGETQYF. CDR3 nucleotide sequence: TGTGCCAGCAGTTACAGGGGGGAGACCCAGTACTTC. The J gene is TRBJ2-5, the V gene TRBV2; 8 nucleotides align to TRBD1. J lost 5 bases, V lost 5 bases, and 1 base had no gene match. This CDR3 has 12 residues. CDR1 and CDR2 (germline): SNHLY, FYNNEI.

This clone was seen more than once but under ten times. The chain joins TRBV11-2 to TRBJ2-7; 8 nucleotides line up with TRBD2. Germline loops: CDR1 SGHAT, CDR2 FQNNGV. This CDR3 comprises 13 residues. After removal of 3 bases from V and 2 bases from J, the junction contained 0 bases not matched to a gene. CDR3 sequence reads: CASSLGLAYEQYF. Written as DNA, the CDR3 is TGTGCCAGCAGCTTGGGACTAGCCTACGAGCAGTACTTC.